Each of the 32 T cell receptor beta chains below was sequenced from the same sample in a study of T cell repertoires in cytomegalovirus infection. TCRdb re-called the reads with MiXCR, one entry per CDR3 protein. The table includes around 740,000 distinct CDR3 sequences, roughly 36% detected once. The sample was PBMCs. The source is a human donor in good health (CMV status not recorded). Some clones in this sample may be carry-over from other donors' samples.

Worth noting for this clonotype: Given a much more abundant clone one base away, this may be a read error. The chain couples TRBV7-2 to TRBJ2-7; D unclear. The ends were cut back, 5 bases at V and 3 bases at J, with 14 bases in the middle. The CDR3 is 14 amino acids. Germline V gene lookup returns CDR1 SGHTA and CDR2 FQGNSA. CDR3 protein: CASSRHRASYEQYF. In nucleotides, the CDR3 is TGTGCCAGCAGCCGCCATAGGGCTAGCTACGAGCAGTACTTC.

The chain uses TRBV27 and TRBJ1-5, with no clear D. This CDR3 has 14 amino acids. The V end was cut by 2 bases, the J end by 7 bases, with 12 bases between. CDR1 MNHEY and CDR2 SMNVEV come from the germline V gene (reference sequence). CDR3: CASSLRDPAQPQHF. CDR3 sequence (DNA): TGTGCCAGCAGTTTAAGGGATCCGGCCCAGCCCCAGCATTTT.

This clonotype was detected a few times. The genes are TRBV7-8 and TRBJ2-3; either TRBD1 or TRBD2 may fit D (5 bases each). Germline CDR1 SGHVS, CDR2 FQNEAQ. This CDR3 contains 14 residues. Trimming took 8 bases from V and 8 from J, leaving 20 bases between them. The DNA of the CDR3 is TGTGCCAGCCTCCCGGGACCTCTCTCGGGTACGCAGTATTTT. Translating gives CASLPGPLSGTQYF.

This clonotype occurred a few times. The chain joins TRBV19 to TRBJ2-2, with 7 bases matching TRBD2. The V gene's germline CDR1 is LNHDA and CDR2 SQIVND (reference sequence). The ends lost 3 bases at V and 7 bases at J; junction bases unmatched: 8. The length of the CDR3 is 15 residues. The CDR3 DNA reads TGTGCCAGTAGTATTGTGGCTAGCGGCGGCGGGGAGCTGTTTTTT. Encoded protein: CASSIVASGGGELFF.

This clonotype was seen ten or more times. The V and J genes are TRBV6-6 and TRBJ1-2; D is unclear. CDR1 is MNHNY and CDR2 is SVGAGI in the germline V gene (reference sequence). V was shortened by 0 bases and J by 2 bases, with 19 bases between the two germline ends. The CDR3 runs 18 residues. The CDR3 loop reads CASSYSLIGRTTNYGYTF. DNA for the CDR3: TGTGCCAGCAGTTACTCCTTGATCGGACGCACGACAAACTATGGCTACACCTTC.

The rearrangement uses TRBV20-1 and TRBJ2-7; D may be TRBD2 (6 bases). The CDR3 consists of 15 residues. Per the germline V gene, CDR1 is DFQATT and CDR2 is SNEGSKA (reference sequence). Deletions cut 6 bases from V and 4 bases from J, with 22 bases between. This chain's CDR3 is CSAGAGGPILYEQYF. For the CDR3, the DNA is TGCAGTGCCGGGGCCGGGGGACCGATACTTTACGAGCAGTACTTC.

This clonotype was counted at least ten times. This sequence joins TRBV7-2 and TRBJ1-2; weak D call: TRBD1 (5 bases). Trimming shortened V by 0 bases and J by 5 bases, and 10 bases separated the two germline ends. The CDR3 covers 14 residues. The germline V gene encodes CDR1 SGHTA and CDR2 FQGNSA. The CDR3 region has the DNA TGTGCCAGCAGCTTAGCCAGGGTGGGGTATGGCTACACCTTC. Its protein is CASSLARVGYGYTF.

This clonotype was seen many times. The chain recombines TRBV7-2 with TRBJ1-2; TRBD1 might be the D (5 bases). The CDR3 spans 16 residues. CDR1 and CDR2 (germline): SGHTA, FQGNSA. V was pared by 1 base and J by 2 bases, with 14 bases between. In DNA, the CDR3 is TGTGCCAGCAGCTTAGACCCAGGGAAAAGCAACTATGGCTACACCTTC. Amino acid sequence: CASSLDPGKSNYGYTF. Drawing the rest from reference TRBV7-2 and TRBJ1-2, the complete variable domain is GAGVSQSPSNKVTEKGKDVELRCDPISGHTALYWYRQSLGQGLEFLIYFQGNSAPDKSGLPSDRFSAERTGGSVSTLTIQRTQQEDSAVYLCASSLDPGKSNYGYTFGSGTRLTVV.

J is TRBJ2-7 and V is TRBV4-3; 10 nucleotides agree with TRBD2. CDR3 length: 15 amino acids. V trimming: 3 bases; J trimming: 6 bases; junction bases outside the gene matches: 8. Germline-derived CDR1 and CDR2 are LGHNA and YSLEER. DNA for the CDR3: TGCGCCAGCAGCCACCCCGGGACTAGCGATTCCGAGCAGTACTTC. Residues: CASSHPGTSDSEQYF.

The J gene is TRBJ2-1, the V gene TRBV2; the D gene is possibly TRBD1 (5 bases). The germline V gene encodes CDR1 SNHLY and CDR2 FYNNEI. This CDR3 has 13 amino acids. Trimming shortened V by 1 base and J by 9 bases, and 10 bases separated the two germline ends. The CDR3 loop is CASSEVGVAEQFF. The CDR3 coding sequence is TGTGCCAGCAGTGAAGTAGGGGTGGCTGAGCAGTTCTTC.

The genes are TRBV19 and TRBJ2-2; D is undetermined. Germline V gene sequence: CDR1 LNHDA, CDR2 SQIVND (reference sequence). Deletions cut 3 bases from V and 7 bases from J, with 12 bases between. The CDR3 has 14 residues. CDR3 in DNA: TGTGCCAGTAGTATGGATCAGGCCAGCGGGGAGCTGTTTTTT. It specifies CASSMDQASGELFF.

V and J are TRBV27 and TRBJ1-5; 10 bases are shared with TRBD1. This CDR3 comprises 17 residues. Trimming took 1 base from V and 0 from J; bases not matched to a gene: 3. Germline CDR1 reads MNHEY; CDR2 reads SMNVEV (reference sequence). CDR3 coding DNA: TGTGCCAGCAGTTTATTCGGGACAGGGGCTAGCAATCAGCCCCAGCATTTT. This encodes CASSLFGTGASNQPQHF.

The rearrangement uses TRBV12-3 or TRBV12-4 and TRBJ1-6; D not certain. With 5 bases removed from V and 8 bases from J, the gap between germline ends came to 7 bases. The CDR3 runs 12 residues. The CDR3 region is CASSPPYSPLHF. CDR3 DNA sequence: TGTGCCAGCAGTCCACCATATTCACCCCTCCACTTT.

The genes are TRBV7-9 and TRBJ2-7, with D perhaps TRBD1 or TRBD2 (6 bases each). V dropped 3 bases and J dropped 2 bases, with 11 bases sitting between them. The germline CDR1 and CDR2 sequences are SEHNR and FQNEAQ (reference sequence). The CDR3 loop spans 14 amino acids. This CDR3 reads CASSLRDIAYEQYF. The DNA of the CDR3 is TGTGCCAGCAGCTTGCGGGACATAGCCTACGAGCAGTACTTC. Looking up the rest from reference TRBV7-9 and TRBJ2-7 gives the full variable domain: DTGVSQNPRHKITKRGQNVTFRCDPISEHNRLYWYRQTLGQGPEFLTYFQNEAQLEKSRLLSDRFSAERPKGSFSTLEIQRTEQGDSAMYLCASSLRDIAYEQYFGPGTRLTVT.

The genes are TRBV19 and TRBJ2-2; possibly TRBD1 for D (5 bases). The V gene's germline CDR1 is LNHDA and CDR2 SQIVND (reference sequence). V was pared by 3 bases and J by 1 base, with 15 bases between. This CDR3 has 17 residues. CDR3: CASSMGRFALNTGELFF. The CDR3 nucleotides are TGTGCCAGTAGTATGGGGCGCTTTGCCCTGAACACCGGGGAGCTGTTTTTT.

This clonotype occurred a few times. The V and J genes are TRBV7-2 and TRBJ2-1; D is undetermined. CDR3 size: 14 residues. The germline gives CDR1 SGHTA, CDR2 FQGNSA. Trimming pared 4 bases from V and 10 bases from J, leaving 17 bases between. CDR3 sequence (DNA): TGTGCCAGCAGCTCCCAATTCGGGCGAGCCGAGCAGTTCTTC. It translates to CASSSQFGRAEQFF.

This clonotype has a handful of counts. The rearrangement uses TRBV19 and TRBJ1-5; unclear D gene. The CDR3 totals 11 residues. Germline CDR1 LNHDA, CDR2 SQIVND (reference sequence). The CDR3 nucleotides are TGTTCTCAGTTAAGCAATCAGCCCCAGCATTTT. It specifies CSQLSNQPQHF.

This clonotype was counted only a few times. V usage is TRBV6-1 and J usage is TRBJ1-1; D might be TRBD1 (5 bases). The V gene lost 7 bases and the J gene lost 3 bases, with 12 bases spanning the gap. CDR1 and CDR2 (germline): MNHNS, SASEGT. The CDR3 sequence is 13 residues long. The CDR3 loop is CASTYTGYTEAFF. The CDR3 nucleotides read TGTGCCAGCACCTACACAGGCTACACTGAAGCTTTCTTT.

This rearrangement joins TRBV7-2 to TRBJ1-5; D possibly corresponds to TRBD1 (5 bases). CDR1 is SGHTA and CDR2 is FQGNSA in the germline V gene. The CDR3 contains 16 residues. Trimming pared 6 bases from V and 1 base from J, leaving 16 bases between. The DNA for the CDR3 is TGTGCCAGCAGGGCCGGTCAGGGCGGCAGCAATCAGCCCCAGCATTTT. Protein sequence: CASRAGQGGSNQPQHF.

In this sample, this clonotype turned up a few times. The V gene is TRBV7-9, the J gene TRBJ1-1, with a weak D call TRBD1 (5 bases). The length of the CDR3 is 14 residues. The germline V gene has CDR1 SEHNR and CDR2 FQNEAQ (reference sequence). V lost 1 base to trimming and J lost 12 bases, with 18 bases between them. CDR3 coding DNA: TGTGCCAGCAGCTTAGACAGGCCGGGAACACAAACTTTCTTT. Its protein product is CASSLDRPGTQTFF.

This chain connects TRBV5-1 to TRBJ1-1; TRBD1 matches 7 bases. This CDR3 is built from 16 residues. CDR1 and CDR2 from the germline V gene are SGHRS and YFSETQ. V was clipped by 4 bases and J by 1 base; unmatched bases: 10. The CDR3: CASSQKLHRGNTEAFF. CDR3 DNA sequence: TGCGCCAGCAGCCAAAAACTTCACAGGGGGAACACTGAAGCTTTCTTT.

This clonotype occurred a few times. As DNA, the CDR3 is TGCAGTCCCAGACTAGTAGCTTTCAATGAGCAGTTCTTC. Amino acids: CSPRLVAFNEQFF. The genes are TRBV20-1 and TRBJ2-1; a weak D match, TRBD2 (6 bases). The CDR3 length is 13 residues. Trimming shortened V by 8 bases and J by 6 bases, and 17 bases separated the two germline ends. Germline V lookup: CDR1 DFQATT, CDR2 SNEGSKA (reference sequence).

This clonotype appeared many times. This chain joins TRBV6-6 and TRBJ2-2; weak D call: TRBD1 (6 bases). The germline V gene encodes CDR1 MNHNY and CDR2 SVGAGI (reference sequence). This CDR3 comprises 15 residues. Trimming stripped 0 bases from V and 3 bases from J, with 8 bases between. In DNA form, the CDR3 reads TGTGCCAGCAGTTACTCAACAGGGTACACCGGGGAGCTGTTTTTT. It specifies CASSYSTGYTGELFF.

The chain joins TRBV28 to TRBJ2-5, with D possibly being TRBD2 (5 bases). V gave up 8 bases and J gave up 7 bases, with 14 bases separating them. The CDR3 is 12 amino acids. In germline, CDR1 is MDHEN, CDR2 SYDVKM. The CDR3 nucleotides read TGTGCCAGCCGAGGCGGGTGCAGGACCCAGTACTTC. This codes for CASRGGCRTQYF.

The genes are TRBV28 and TRBJ2-4; D is uncertain. CDR1 is MDHEN and CDR2 is SYDVKM in the germline V gene. The CDR3 sequence is 17 residues long. Trimming took off 7 bases at V and 3 bases at J, with 22 bases between the two ends. CDR3: CASTRFEAALGKNIQYF. CDR3 DNA sequence: TGTGCCAGCACCCGGTTTGAGGCCGCTTTGGGCAAAAACATTCAGTACTTC.

This clonotype was counted between two and nine times. The J gene is TRBJ1-1, the V gene TRBV7-2; TRBD1 matches 9 bases. The CDR3 has 15 residues. Germline loops: CDR1 SGHTA, CDR2 FQGNSA. V trimming: 5 bases; J trimming: 2 bases; junction bases outside the gene matches: 6. CDR3: CASSPGDRDNTEAFF. CDR3 nucleotide sequence: TGTGCCAGCAGCCCTGGGGACAGGGATAACACTGAAGCTTTCTTT.

The sample holds a few counts of this clonotype. The chain uses TRBV2 and TRBJ1-1; D unclear. CDR1 SNHLY and CDR2 FYNNEI come from the germline V gene. The length of the CDR3 is 12 residues. V gave up 7 bases and J gave up 0 bases, with 6 bases separating them. The CDR3 sequence is CASNDMNTEAFF. CDR3 bases: TGTGCCAGCAACGACATGAACACTGAAGCTTTCTTT.

This clonotype was observed a handful of times. The J gene is TRBJ1-5, the V gene TRBV27, with a tentative D call TRBD1 (5 bases). V lost 5 bases to trimming and J lost 7 bases, with 24 bases between them. The CDR3 is made up of 17 amino acids. From germline, CDR1 is MNHEY and CDR2 SMNVEV (reference sequence). The CDR3 DNA reads TGTGCCAGCAGTCCCTACGAGGGGCATGGAGTTTGGCAGCCCCAGCATTTT. Translated: CASSPYEGHGVWQPQHF.

This clonotype was seen only a few times. This chain connects TRBV20-1 to TRBJ2-4; possibly TRBD1 for D (5 bases). CDR3 length: 16 residues. Germline assignment: CDR1 DFQATT and CDR2 SNEGSKA (reference sequence). The V and J ends lost 0 bases and 5 bases respectively, with 17 bases between them. CDR3: CSARDVESVGENIQYF. DNA for the CDR3: TGCAGTGCTAGAGATGTGGAATCAGTAGGGGAAAACATTCAGTACTTC.

This clonotype showed up just a few times. The V call is TRBV4-1, the J call TRBJ2-7, with TRBD1 matching 8 bases. With 3 bases clipped from V and 6 bases from J, the junction kept 10 bases outside the gene matches. Germline assignment: CDR1 MGHRA and CDR2 YSYEKL. The CDR3 sequence is 15 residues long. The CDR3 loop is CASSQPIRTGPEQYF. Written as DNA, the CDR3 is TGCGCCAGCAGCCAGCCAATCCGGACAGGGCCCGAGCAGTACTTC.

This clonotype came up a few times. The CDR3 protein is CASSFSAWDNEQFF. The CDR3 DNA sequence: TGTGCCAGCAGCTTCTCAGCTTGGGACAATGAGCAGTTCTTC. The J gene is TRBJ2-1, the V gene TRBV7-8; D gene ambiguous. Trimming pared 3 bases from V and 5 bases from J, leaving 11 bases between. CDR3 length: 14 residues. Germline V CDR1 and CDR2: SGHVS, FQNEAQ.

The chain recombines TRBV7-9 with TRBJ1-4, with D perhaps TRBD1 (5 bases). The CDR3 contains 16 residues. Trimming left V 1 base short and J 4 bases short, with 13 bases between. The germline V gene encodes CDR1 SEHNR and CDR2 FQNEAQ (reference sequence). Here the CDR3 reads CASSLVVGRLNEKLFF. The CDR3, as DNA: TGTGCCAGCAGCTTAGTAGTGGGACGACTTAATGAAAAACTGTTTTTT. The whole variable domain, remainder taken from reference TRBV7-9 and TRBJ1-4, is DTGVSQNPRHKITKRGQNVTFRCDPISEHNRLYWYRQTLGQGPEFLTYFQNEAQLEKSRLLSDRFSAERPKGSFSTLEIQRTEQGDSAMYLCASSLVVGRLNEKLFFGSGTQLSVL.